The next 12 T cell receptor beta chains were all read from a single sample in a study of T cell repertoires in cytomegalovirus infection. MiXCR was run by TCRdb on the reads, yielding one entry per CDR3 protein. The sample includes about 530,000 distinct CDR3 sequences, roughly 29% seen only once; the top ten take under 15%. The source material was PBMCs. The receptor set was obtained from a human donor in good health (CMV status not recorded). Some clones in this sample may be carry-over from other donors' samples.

In DNA, the CDR3 is TGTGCCAGCAGCTTGCCGGCGGGAGAGCGGGCAGATACGCAGTATTTT. It yields the protein CASSLPAGERADTQYF. The J gene is TRBJ2-3, the V gene TRBV5-6; 7 nucleotides match TRBD2. V was pared by 1 base and J by 4 bases, with 9 bases of the junction left unmatched. The CDR3 extends over 16 amino acids. The V gene's germline CDR1 is SGHDT and CDR2 YYEEEE.

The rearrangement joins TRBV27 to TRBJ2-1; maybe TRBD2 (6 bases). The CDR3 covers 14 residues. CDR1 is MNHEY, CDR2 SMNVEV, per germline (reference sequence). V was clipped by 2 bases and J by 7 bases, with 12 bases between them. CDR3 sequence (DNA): TGTGCCAGCAGTTTACGGGACTCCGCTAATGAGCAGTTCTTC. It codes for CASSLRDSANEQFF.

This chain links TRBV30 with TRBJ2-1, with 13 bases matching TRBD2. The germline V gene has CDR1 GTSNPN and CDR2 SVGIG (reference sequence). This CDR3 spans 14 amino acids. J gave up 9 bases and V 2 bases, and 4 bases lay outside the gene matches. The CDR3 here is CAWSLLAGGGEQFF. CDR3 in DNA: TGTGCCTGGAGTTTACTAGCGGGAGGGGGTGAGCAGTTCTTC.

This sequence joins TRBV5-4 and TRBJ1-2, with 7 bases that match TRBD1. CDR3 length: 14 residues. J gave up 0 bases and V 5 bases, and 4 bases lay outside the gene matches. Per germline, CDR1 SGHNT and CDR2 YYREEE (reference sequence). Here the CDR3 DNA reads TGTGCCAGCAGACCGGACAGGACTAACTATGGCTACACCTTC. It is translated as CASRPDRTNYGYTF.

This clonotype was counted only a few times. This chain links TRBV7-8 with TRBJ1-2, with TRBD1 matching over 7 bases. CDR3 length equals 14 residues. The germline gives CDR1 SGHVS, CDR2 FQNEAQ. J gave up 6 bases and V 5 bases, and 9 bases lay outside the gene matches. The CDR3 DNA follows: TGTGCCAGCAGCACCCAGGGGGTGACTGATGGCTACACCTTC. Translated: CASSTQGVTDGYTF.

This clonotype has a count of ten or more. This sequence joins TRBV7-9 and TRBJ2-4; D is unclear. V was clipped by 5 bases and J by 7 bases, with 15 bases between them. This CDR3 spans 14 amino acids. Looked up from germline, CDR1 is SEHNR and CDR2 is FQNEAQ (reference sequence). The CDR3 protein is CASSQGLVYNIQYF. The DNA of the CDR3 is TGTGCCAGCAGCCAAGGGCTGGTTTATAACATTCAGTACTTC.

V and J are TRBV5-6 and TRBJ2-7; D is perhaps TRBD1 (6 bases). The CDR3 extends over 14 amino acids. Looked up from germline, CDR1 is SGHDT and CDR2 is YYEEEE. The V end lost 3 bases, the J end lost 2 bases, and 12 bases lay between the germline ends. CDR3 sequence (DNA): TGTGCCAGCAGCTCCGGACAGACCACCTACGAGCAGTACGTC. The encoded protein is CASSSGQTTYEQYV.

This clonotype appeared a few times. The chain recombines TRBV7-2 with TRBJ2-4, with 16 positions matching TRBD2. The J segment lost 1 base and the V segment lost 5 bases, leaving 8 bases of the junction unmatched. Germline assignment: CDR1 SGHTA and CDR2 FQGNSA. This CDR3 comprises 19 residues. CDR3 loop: CASSPWGLAGGSAKNIQYF. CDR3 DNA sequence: TGTGCCAGCAGCCCTTGGGGACTAGCGGGAGGGTCGGCCAAAAACATTCAGTACTTC.

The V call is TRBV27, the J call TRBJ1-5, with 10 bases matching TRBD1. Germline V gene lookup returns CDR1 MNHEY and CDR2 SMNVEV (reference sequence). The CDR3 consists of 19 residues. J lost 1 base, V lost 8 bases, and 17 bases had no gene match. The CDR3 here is CASASRGTGVFGSNQPQHF. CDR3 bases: TGTGCCAGCGCTTCCCGAGGGACAGGGGTTTTCGGGAGCAATCAGCCCCAGCATTTT.

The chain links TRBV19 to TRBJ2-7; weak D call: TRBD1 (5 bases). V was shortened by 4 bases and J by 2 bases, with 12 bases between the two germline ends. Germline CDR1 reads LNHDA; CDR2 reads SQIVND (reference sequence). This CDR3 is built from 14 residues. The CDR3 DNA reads TGTGCCAGTAGTACATCAGTGGGGCCCTACGAGCAGTACTTC. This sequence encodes CASSTSVGPYEQYF.

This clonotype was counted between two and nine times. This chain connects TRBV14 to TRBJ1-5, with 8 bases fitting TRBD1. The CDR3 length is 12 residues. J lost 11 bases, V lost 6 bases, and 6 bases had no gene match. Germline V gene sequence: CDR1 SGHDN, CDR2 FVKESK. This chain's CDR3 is CASSRTGSSQHF. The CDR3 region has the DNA TGTGCCAGCAGTCGGACAGGGTCCTCCCAGCATTTT.

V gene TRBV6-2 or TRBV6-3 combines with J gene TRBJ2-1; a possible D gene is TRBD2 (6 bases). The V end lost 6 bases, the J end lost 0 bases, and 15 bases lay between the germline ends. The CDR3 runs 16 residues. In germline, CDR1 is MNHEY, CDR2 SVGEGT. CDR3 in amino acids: CASRTVGSGSYNEQFF. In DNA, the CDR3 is TGTGCCAGCAGGACCGTCGGGAGTGGCTCCTACAATGAGCAGTTCTTC.